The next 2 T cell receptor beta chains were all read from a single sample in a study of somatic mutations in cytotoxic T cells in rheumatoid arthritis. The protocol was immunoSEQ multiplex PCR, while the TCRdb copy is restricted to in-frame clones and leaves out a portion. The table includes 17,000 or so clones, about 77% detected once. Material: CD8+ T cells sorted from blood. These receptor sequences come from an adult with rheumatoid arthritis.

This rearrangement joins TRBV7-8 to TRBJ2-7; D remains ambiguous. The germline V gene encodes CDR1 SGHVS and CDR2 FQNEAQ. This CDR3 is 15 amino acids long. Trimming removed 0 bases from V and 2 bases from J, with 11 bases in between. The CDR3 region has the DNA TGTGCCAGCAGCTTAGCGTACACTGTAACCTACGAGCAGTACTTC. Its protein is CASSLAYTVTYEQYF.

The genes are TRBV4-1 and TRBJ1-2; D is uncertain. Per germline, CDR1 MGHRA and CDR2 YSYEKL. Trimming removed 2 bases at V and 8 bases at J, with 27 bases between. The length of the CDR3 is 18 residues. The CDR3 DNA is TGCGCCAGCAGCCAAAAAAACCCCCTGGGTTCGCCCGGGCGGGGCTACACCTTC. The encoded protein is CASSQKNPLGSPGRGYTF.